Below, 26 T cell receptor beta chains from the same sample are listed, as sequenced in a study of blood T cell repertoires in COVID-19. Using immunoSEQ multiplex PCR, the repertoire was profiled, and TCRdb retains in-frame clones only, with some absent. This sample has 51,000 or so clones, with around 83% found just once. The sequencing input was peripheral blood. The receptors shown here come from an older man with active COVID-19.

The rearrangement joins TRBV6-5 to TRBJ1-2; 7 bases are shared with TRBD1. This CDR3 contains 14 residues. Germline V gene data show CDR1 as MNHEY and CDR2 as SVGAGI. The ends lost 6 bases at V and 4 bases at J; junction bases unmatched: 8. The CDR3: CASSDWTGSYGYTF. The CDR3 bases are TGTGCCAGCAGCGATTGGACAGGCAGCTATGGCTACACCTTC.

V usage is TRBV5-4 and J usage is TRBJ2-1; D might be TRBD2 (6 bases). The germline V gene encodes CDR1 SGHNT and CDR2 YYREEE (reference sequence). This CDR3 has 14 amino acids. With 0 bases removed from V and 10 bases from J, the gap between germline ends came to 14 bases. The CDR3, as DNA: TGTGCCAGCAGCTTGGGGGGTAGCGGCGACGAGCAGTTCTTC. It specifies CASSLGGSGDEQFF.

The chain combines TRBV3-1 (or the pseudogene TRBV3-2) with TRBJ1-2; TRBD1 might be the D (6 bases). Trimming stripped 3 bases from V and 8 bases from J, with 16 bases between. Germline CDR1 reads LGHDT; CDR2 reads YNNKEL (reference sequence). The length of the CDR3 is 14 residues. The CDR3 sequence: CASSHHLRGYGYTF. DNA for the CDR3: TGTGCCAGCAGCCACCACCTCAGGGGTTACGGCTACACCTTC.

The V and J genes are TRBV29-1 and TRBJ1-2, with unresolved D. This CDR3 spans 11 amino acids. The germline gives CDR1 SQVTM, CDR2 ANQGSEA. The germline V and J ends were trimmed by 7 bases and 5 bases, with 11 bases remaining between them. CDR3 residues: CSAEGRYGYTF. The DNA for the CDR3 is TGCAGCGCAGAGGGCAGGTATGGCTACACCTTC.

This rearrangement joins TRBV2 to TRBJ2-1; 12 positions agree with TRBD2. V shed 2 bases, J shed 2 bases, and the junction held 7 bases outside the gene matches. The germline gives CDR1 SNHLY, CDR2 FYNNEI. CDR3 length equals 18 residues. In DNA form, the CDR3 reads TGTGCCAGCAGTGAAAGGCTAGCGGGGGGGCCCCCCTACAATGAGCAGTTCTTC. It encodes CASSERLAGGPPYNEQFF. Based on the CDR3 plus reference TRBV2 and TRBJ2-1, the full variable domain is EPEVTQTPSHQVTQMGQEVILRCVPISNHLYFYWYRQILGQKVEFLVSFYNNEISEKSEIFDDQFSVERPDGSNFTLKIRSTKLEDSAMYFCASSERLAGGPPYNEQFFGPGTRLTVL.

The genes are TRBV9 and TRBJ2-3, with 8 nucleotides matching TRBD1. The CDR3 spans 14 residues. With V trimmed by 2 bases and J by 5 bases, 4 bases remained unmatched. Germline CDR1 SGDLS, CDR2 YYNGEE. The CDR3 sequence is CASSVTGVLDTQYF. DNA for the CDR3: TGTGCCAGCAGCGTGACAGGGGTTCTAGATACGCAGTATTTT.

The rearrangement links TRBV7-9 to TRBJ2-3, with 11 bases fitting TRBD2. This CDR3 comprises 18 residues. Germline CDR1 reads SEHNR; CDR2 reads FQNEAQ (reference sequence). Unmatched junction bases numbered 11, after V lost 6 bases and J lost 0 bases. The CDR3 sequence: CASRRPGLAVPSTDTQYF. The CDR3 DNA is TGTGCCAGCAGGCGGCCGGGACTAGCGGTGCCTAGCACAGATACGCAGTATTTT.

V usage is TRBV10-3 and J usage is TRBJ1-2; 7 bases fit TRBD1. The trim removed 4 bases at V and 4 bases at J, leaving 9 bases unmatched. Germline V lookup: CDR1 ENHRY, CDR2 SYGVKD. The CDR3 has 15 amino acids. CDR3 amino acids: CAISGIARDSYGYTF. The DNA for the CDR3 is TGTGCCATCAGTGGGATAGCTCGGGACAGCTATGGCTACACCTTC.

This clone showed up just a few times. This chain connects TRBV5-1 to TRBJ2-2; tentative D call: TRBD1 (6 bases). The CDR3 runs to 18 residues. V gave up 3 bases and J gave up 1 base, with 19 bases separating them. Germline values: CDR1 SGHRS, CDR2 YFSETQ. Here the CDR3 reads CASSSTTGSRLNTGELFF. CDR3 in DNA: TGCGCCAGCAGCTCTACTACAGGGTCGAGATTGAACACCGGGGAGCTGTTTTTT.

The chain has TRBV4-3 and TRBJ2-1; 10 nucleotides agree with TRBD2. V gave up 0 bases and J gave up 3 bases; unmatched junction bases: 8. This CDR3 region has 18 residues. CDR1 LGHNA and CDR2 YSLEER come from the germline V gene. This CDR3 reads CASSQEPALAGGYNEQFF. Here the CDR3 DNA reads TGCGCCAGCAGCCAAGAACCGGCCTTAGCGGGGGGCTACAATGAGCAGTTCTTC.

CDR3 in DNA: TGTGCCAGCAGCTATTCTCGGTCCAATGAGCAGTTCTTC. Translating gives CASSYSRSNEQFF. The V call is TRBV5-4, the J call TRBJ2-1; D unclear. V was shortened by 3 bases and J by 6 bases, with 10 bases between the two germline ends. The CDR3 has 13 amino acids. Per germline, CDR1 SGHNT and CDR2 YYREEE (reference sequence). Drawing the rest from reference TRBV5-4 and TRBJ2-1, the complete variable domain is ETGVTQSPTHLIKTRGQQVTLRCSSQSGHNTVSWYQQALGQGPQFIFQYYREEENGRGNFPPRFSGLQFPNYSSELNVNALELDDSALYLCASSYSRSNEQFFGPGTRLTVL.

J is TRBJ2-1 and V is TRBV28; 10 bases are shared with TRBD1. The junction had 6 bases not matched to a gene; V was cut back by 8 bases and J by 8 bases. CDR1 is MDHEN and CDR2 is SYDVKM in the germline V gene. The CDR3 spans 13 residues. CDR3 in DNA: TGTGCCAGCCGGGGACAGGGGTTCGATGAGCAGTTCTTC. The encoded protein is CASRGQGFDEQFF.

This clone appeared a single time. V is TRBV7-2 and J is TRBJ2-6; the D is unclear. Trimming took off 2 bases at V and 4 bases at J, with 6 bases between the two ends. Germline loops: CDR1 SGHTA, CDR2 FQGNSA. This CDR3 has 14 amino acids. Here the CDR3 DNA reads TGTGCCAGCAGCTTACCTCCCGGGGCCAACGTCCTGACTTTC. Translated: CASSLPPGANVLTF.

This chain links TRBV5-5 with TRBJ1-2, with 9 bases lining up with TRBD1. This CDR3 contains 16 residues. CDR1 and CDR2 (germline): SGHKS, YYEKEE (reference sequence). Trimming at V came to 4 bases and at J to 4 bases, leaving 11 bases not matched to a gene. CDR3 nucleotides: TGTGCCAGCAGCCAGATACAGGGGGCGCCTTCCTATGGCTACACCTTC. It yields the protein CASSQIQGAPSYGYTF.

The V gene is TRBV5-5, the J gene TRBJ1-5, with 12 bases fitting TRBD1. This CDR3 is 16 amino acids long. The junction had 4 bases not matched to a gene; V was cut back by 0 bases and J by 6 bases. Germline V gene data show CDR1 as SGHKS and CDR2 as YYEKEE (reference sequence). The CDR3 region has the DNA TGTGCCAGCAGCTTGGACGGGACAGGGGGCGGTCAGCCCCAGCATTTT. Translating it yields CASSLDGTGGGQPQHF.

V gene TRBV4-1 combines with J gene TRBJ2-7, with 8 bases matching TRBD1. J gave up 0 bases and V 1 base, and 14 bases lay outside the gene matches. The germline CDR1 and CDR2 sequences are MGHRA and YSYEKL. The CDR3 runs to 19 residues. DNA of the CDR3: TGCGCCAGCAGCCAAGTTTTATCCCCGTCAGGGGGCCTCTCCTACGAGCAGTACTTC. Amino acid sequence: CASSQVLSPSGGLSYEQYF.

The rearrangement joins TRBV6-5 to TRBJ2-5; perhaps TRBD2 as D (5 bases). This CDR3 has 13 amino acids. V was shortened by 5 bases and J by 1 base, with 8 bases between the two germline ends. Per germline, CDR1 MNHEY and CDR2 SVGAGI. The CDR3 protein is CASSRELQETQYF. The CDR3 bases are TGTGCCAGCAGTAGGGAGCTCCAAGAGACCCAGTACTTC.

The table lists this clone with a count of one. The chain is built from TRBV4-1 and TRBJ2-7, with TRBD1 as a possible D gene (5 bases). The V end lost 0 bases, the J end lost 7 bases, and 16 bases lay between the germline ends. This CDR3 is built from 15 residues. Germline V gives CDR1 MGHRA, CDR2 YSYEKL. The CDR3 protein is CASSQDSRGMGEQYF. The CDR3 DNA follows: TGCGCCAGCAGCCAAGATAGTAGGGGTATGGGGGAGCAGTACTTC.

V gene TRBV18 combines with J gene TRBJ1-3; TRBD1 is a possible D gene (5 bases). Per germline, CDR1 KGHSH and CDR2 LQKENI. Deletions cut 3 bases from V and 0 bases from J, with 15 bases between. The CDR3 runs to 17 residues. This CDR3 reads CASSPYQGQSSGNTIYF. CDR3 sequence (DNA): TGTGCCAGCTCACCGTACCAGGGTCAGAGCTCTGGAAACACCATATATTTT.

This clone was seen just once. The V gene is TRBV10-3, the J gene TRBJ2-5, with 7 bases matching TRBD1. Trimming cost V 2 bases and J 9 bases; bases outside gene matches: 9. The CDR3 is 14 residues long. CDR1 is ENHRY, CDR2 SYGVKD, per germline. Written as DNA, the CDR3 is TGTGCCATCAGTGAGGGACAGGAGTCTGGGGCCCAGTACTTC. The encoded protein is CAISEGQESGAQYF.

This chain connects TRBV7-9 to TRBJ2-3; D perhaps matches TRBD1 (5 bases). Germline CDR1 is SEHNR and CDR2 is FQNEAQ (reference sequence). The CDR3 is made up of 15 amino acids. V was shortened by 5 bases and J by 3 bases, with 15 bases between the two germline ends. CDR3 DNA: TGTGCCAGCAGCCCGCCCGTGGACAAAACAGATACGCAGTATTTT. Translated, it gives CASSPPVDKTDTQYF.

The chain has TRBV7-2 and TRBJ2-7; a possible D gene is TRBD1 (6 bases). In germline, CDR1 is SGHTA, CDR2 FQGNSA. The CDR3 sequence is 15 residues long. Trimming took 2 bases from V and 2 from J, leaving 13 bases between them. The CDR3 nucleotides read TGTGCCAGCAGCTTAAACCGACAGGTAACCTACGAGCAGTACTTC. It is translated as CASSLNRQVTYEQYF. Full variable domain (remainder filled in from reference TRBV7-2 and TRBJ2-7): GAGVSQSPSNKVTEKGKDVELRCDPISGHTALYWYRQSLGQGLEFLIYFQGNSAPDKSGLPSDRFSAERTGGSVSTLTIQRTQQEDSAVYLCASSLNRQVTYEQYFGPGTRLTVT.

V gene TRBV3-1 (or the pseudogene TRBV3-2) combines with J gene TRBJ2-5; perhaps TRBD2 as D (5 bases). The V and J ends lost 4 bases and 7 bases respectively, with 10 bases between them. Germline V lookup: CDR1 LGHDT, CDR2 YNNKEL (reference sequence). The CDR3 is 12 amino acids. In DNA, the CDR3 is TGTGCCAGCAGCCTCCCTCGGGGGACCCAGTACTTC. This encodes CASSLPRGTQYF.

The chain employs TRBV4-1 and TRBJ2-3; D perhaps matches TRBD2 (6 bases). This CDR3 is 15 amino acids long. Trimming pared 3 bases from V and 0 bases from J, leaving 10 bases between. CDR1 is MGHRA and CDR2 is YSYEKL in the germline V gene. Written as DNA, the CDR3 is TGCGCCAGCAGCCAGGGACTCTCTAGCACAGATACGCAGTATTTT. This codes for CASSQGLSSTDTQYF.

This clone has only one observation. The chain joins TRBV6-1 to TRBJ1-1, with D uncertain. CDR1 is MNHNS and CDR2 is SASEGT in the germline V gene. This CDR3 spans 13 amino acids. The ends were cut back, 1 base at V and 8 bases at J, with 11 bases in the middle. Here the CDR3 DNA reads TGTGCCAGCAGTGAAGTCGCGGTGGCGGAAGCTTTCTTT. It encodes CASSEVAVAEAFF.

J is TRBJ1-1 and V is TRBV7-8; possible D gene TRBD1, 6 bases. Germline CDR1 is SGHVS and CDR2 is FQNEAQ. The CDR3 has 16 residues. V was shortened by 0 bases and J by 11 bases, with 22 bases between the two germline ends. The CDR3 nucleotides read TGTGCCAGCAGCTTAGCGAACTTCGACAGGTCCACCGTCGCTTTCTTT. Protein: CASSLANFDRSTVAFF.